The present entry profiles one T cell receptor beta chain with its context. With ten immunoSEQ deep assay plates, unsorted PBMC DNA underwent sequencing. Sequencing used immunoSEQ multiplex PCR; TCRdb keeps in-frame clones, though not all of them. The sample consists of about 460,000 clones, approximately 80% of them appearing once. The sample originates from a study of shared clonotypes between healthy human individuals. Germline V gene sequence: CDR1 SGHNT, CDR2 YYREEE (reference sequence). CDR3 length equals 15 residues. V lost 4 bases and J lost 4; bases outside the gene matches: 9. The source of this sequence is a woman aged 40 to 49 in good health. Some clones in this sample may be carry-over from other donors' samples. The rearrangement joins TRBV5-4 to TRBJ2-7; TRBD2 matches 9 bases. Material: PBMCs. Here the CDR3 DNA reads TGTGCCAGCAGCCCTAAGAAGGCGGGAGGGTACGAGCAGTACTTC. Translation: CASSPKKAGGYEQYF.